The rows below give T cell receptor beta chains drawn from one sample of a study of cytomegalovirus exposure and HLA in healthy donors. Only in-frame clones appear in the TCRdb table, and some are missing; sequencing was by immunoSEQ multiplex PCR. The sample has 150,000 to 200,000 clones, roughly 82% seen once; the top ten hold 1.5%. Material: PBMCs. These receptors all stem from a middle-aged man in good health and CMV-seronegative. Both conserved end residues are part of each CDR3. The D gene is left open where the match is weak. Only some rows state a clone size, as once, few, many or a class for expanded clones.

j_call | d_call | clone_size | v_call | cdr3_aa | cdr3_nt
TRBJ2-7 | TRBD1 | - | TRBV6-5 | CASSPNTGGEQYF | TGTGCCAGCAGTCCCAATACAGGGGGCGAGCAGTACTTC
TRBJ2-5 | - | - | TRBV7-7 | CASSLARRTGETQYF | TGTGCTAGCAGCTTAGCACGAAGAACGGGGGAGACCCAGTACTTC
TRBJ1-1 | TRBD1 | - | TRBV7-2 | CASSLSSGQGTDTEAFF | TGTGCCAGCAGCTTAAGCTCAGGACAGGGGACCGACACTGAAGCTTTCTTT
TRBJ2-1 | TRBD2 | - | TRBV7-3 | CASSFRPGTTLEGYNEQFF | TGTGCCAGCAGCTTCCGGCCGGGGACTACCCTAGAAGGATACAATGAGCAGTTCTTC
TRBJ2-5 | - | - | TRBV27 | CASSPWDSGQRTQYF | TGTGCCAGCAGTCCGTGGGACTCCGGGCAGCGGACCCAGTACTTC
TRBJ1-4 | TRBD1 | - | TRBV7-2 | CASSNRGLNEKLFF | TGTGCCAGCAGCAACAGGGGGCTTAATGAAAAACTGTTTTTT
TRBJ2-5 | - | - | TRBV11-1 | CASSLRQWYQETQYF | TGTGCCAGCAGCTTACGACAGTGGTACCAAGAGACCCAGTACTTC
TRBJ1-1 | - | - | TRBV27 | CASSLGSLGTEAFF | TGTGCCAGCAGTTTGGGGAGCTTGGGCACTGAAGCTTTCTTT
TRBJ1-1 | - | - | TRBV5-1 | CASSLEPGANTEAFF | TGCGCCAGCAGCTTGGAACCAGGGGCCAACACTGAAGCTTTCTTT
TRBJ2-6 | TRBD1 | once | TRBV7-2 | CASSFTGAAAGANVLTF | TGTGCCAGCAGCTTTACAGGGGCAGCGGCCGGGGCCAACGTCCTGACTTTC